This T cell receptor (beta chain) stems from a study of monozygotic twins with inflammatory bowel disease. General observations from the study: Twins with IBD had fewer clonotypes in common with others than healthy twins, particularly during disease activity. In these data, no single strong IBD-associated signal or clonotype received support.

There were eight separate reactions per sample in which cDNA was made. From the 5' RACE reads, TCRdb lists one entry per CDR3 protein and no DNA. The sample table includes roughly 100,000 distinct CDR3 sequences. Turning to this clonotype: Its antigen is not identified.

Sequenced sample: blood. The TCR originated in a human donor with ulcerative colitis or Crohn's disease, or a healthy co-twin of an affected twin (not recorded which).

The CDR3 loop is CASSTLFERELFF. The J gene is TRBJ2-2, the V gene TRBV19. From germline, CDR1 is LNHDA and CDR2 SQIVND (reference sequence). The CDR3 extends over 13 amino acids.